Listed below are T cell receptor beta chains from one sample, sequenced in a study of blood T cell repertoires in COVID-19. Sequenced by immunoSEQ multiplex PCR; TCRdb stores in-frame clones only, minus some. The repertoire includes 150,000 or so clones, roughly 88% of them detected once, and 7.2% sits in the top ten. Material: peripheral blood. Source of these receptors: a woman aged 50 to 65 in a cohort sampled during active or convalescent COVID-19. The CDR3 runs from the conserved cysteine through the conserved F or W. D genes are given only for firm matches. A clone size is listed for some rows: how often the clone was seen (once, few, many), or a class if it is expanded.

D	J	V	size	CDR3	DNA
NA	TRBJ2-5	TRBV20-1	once	CSARSGRTQYF	TGCAGTGCTAGGTCGGGAAGAACCCAGTACTTC
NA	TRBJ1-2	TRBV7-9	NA	CASSLAQGSSPYGYTF	TGTGCCAGCAGCTTAGCCCAGGGAAGTTCGCCTTATGGCTACACCTTC
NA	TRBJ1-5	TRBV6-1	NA	CASSDGVRGNQPQHF	TGTGCCAGCAGTGACGGAGTGCGCGGCAATCAGCCCCAGCATTTT
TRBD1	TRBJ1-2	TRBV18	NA	CASSETGTGKGSVDGYTF	TGTGCCAGCTCAGAGACCGGGACAGGGAAAGGCAGCGTCGATGGCTACACCTTC
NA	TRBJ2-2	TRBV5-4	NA	CASSSKAGSNTGELFF	TGTGCCAGCAGTTCCAAGGCGGGGTCGAACACCGGGGAGCTGTTTTTT
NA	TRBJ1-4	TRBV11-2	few	CASSPGGKGNEKLFF	TGTGCCAGCAGCCCCGGGGGGAAAGGGAATGAAAAACTGTTTTTT
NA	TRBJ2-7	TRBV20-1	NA	CSARQFYEQYF	TGCAGTGCTAGACAATTCTACGAGCAGTACTTC
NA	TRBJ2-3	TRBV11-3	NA	CASSSGLTDTQYF	TGTGCCAGCAGCTCAGGGTTGACAGATACGCAGTATTTT
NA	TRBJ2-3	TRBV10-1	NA	CASSKQESDTQYF	TGCGCCAGCAGTAAGCAGGAATCAGATACGCAGTATTTT
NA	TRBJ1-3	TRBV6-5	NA	CASSYYPGSGNTIYF	TGTGCCAGCAGTTACTATCCAGGCTCTGGAAACACCATATATTTT
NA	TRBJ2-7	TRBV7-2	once	CASSYQVPTYEQYF	TGTGCCAGCAGCTACCAGGTGCCGACCTACGAGCAGTACTTC
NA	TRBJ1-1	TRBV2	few	CASNSMGGTTEAFF	TGTGCCAGCAATTCAATGGGGGGGACCACTGAAGCTTTCTTT
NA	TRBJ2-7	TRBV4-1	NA	CASSQGWGVYEQYF	TGCGCCAGCAGCCAAGGCTGGGGGGTCTACGAGCAGTACTTC
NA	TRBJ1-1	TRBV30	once	CAWQEQAYTEAFF	TGTGCCTGGCAGGAACAGGCGTACACTGAAGCTTTCTTT
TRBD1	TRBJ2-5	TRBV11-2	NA	CASSLAGTGGKTQYF	TGTGCCAGCAGCTTAGCCGGGACAGGGGGAAAGACCCAGTACTTC
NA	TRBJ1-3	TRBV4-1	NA	CASSQDQGLASGNTIYF	TGCGCCAGCAGCCAAGATCAGGGGCTCGCCTCTGGAAACACCATATATTTT
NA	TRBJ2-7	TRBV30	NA	CAWSVLLGGYEQYF	TGTGCCTGGAGTGTACTACTAGGGGGCTACGAGCAGTACTTC
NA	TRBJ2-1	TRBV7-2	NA	CASSLDRNNEQFF	TGTGCCAGCAGCTTAGACAGAAACAATGAGCAGTTCTTC
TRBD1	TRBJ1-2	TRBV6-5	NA	CASSRTGQGNYGYTF	TGTGCCAGCAGCCGAACGGGACAGGGGAACTATGGCTACACCTTC
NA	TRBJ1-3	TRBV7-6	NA	CASSLQHGNTIYF	TGTGCCAGCAGCTTACAACACGGAAACACCATATATTTT
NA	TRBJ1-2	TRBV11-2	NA	CASSLVSKRGYTF	TGTGCCAGCAGCTTAGTTTCTAAGCGGGGCTACACCTTC
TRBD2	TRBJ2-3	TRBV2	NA	CASNPLAGNKDTQYF	TGTGCCAGCAACCCCCTAGCGGGGAACAAAGATACGCAGTATTTT
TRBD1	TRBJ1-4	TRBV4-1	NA	CASSLGPGTELNEKLFF	TGCGCCAGCAGCCTCGGTCCCGGGACAGAGCTGAATGAAAAACTGTTTTTT
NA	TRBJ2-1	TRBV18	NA	CASSPQRTGRNEQFF	TGTGCCAGCTCACCACAGCGGACTGGACGCAATGAGCAGTTCTTC
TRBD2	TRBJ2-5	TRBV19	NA	CASSIDPAGGGLETQYF	TGTGCCAGTAGTATAGATCCCGCGGGCGGGGGGTTAGAGACCCAGTACTTC
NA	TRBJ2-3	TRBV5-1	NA	CASSLERAGTDTQYF	TGCGCCAGCAGCTTGGAACGGGCGGGGACAGATACGCAGTATTTT
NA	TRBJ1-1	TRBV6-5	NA	CASSYSMHLGEAFF	TGTGCCAGCAGTTACTCGATGCACCTAGGTGAAGCTTTCTTT
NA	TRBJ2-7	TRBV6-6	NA	CASSYPQGSSYEQYF	TGTGCCAGCAGTTACCCGCAGGGGAGCTCCTACGAGCAGTACTTC
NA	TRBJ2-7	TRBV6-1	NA	CASSEWGLTYEQYF	TGTGCCAGCAGTGAATGGGGGCTCACCTACGAGCAGTACTTC
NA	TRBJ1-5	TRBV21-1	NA	CASSFHRGQNQPQHF	TGTGCCAGCAGCTTCCACAGGGGGCAGAATCAGCCCCAGCATTTT
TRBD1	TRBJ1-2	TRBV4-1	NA	CASSQRDRGLPNYGYTF	TGCGCCAGCAGCCAACGGGACAGGGGGCTTCCTAACTATGGCTACACCTTC
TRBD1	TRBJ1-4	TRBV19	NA	CASSIQGDAEKLFF	TGTGCCAGTAGTATACAGGGGGATGCTGAAAAACTGTTTTTT
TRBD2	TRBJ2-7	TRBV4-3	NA	CASSQDLSRRGDSYEQYF	TGCGCCAGCAGCCAAGATCTTAGCCGGCGGGGGGATTCCTACGAGCAGTACTTC